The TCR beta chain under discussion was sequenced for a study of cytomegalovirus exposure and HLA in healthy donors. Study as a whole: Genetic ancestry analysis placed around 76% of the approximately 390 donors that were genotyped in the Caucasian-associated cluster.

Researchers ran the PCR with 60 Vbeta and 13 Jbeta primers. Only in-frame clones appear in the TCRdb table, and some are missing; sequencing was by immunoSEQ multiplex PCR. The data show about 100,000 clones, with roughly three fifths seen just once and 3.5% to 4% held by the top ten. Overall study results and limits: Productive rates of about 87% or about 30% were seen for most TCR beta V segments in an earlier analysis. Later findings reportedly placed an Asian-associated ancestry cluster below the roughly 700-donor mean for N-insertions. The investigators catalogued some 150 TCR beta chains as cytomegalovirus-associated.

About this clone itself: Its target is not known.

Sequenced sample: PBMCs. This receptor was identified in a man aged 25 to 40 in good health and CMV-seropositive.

The CDR3 DNA is TGTGCCAGCAGTGAAGCGGGACAGGGCCTTCAGCCCCAGCATTTT. It is translated as CASSEAGQGLQPQHF. This chain uses TRBV2 with TRBJ1-5; 9 bases map to TRBD1. The CDR3 contains 15 residues. Germline CDR1 is SNHLY and CDR2 is FYNNEI. Losses at the gene ends were 0 bases for V and 6 bases for J; bases not matched to a gene: 3. Combining the CDR3 with reference TRBV2 and TRBJ1-5 gives the whole variable domain EPEVTQTPSHQVTQMGQEVILRCVPISNHLYFYWYRQILGQKVEFLVSFYNNEISEKSEIFDDQFSVERPDGSNFTLKIRSTKLEDSAMYFCASSEAGQGLQPQHFGDGTRLSIL.